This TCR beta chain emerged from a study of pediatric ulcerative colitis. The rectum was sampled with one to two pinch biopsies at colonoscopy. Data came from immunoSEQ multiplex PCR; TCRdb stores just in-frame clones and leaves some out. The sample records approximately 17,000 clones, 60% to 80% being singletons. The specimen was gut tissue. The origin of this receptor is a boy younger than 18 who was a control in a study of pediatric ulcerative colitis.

CDR3 coding DNA: TGTGCCAGCAGCGATGACCTATTCGGCGATCAGCCCCAGCATTTT. This gives the protein CASSDDLFGDQPQHF. The chain couples TRBV21-1 to TRBJ1-5. TRBV21-1 is termed a pseudogene. CDR3 size: 15 residues.